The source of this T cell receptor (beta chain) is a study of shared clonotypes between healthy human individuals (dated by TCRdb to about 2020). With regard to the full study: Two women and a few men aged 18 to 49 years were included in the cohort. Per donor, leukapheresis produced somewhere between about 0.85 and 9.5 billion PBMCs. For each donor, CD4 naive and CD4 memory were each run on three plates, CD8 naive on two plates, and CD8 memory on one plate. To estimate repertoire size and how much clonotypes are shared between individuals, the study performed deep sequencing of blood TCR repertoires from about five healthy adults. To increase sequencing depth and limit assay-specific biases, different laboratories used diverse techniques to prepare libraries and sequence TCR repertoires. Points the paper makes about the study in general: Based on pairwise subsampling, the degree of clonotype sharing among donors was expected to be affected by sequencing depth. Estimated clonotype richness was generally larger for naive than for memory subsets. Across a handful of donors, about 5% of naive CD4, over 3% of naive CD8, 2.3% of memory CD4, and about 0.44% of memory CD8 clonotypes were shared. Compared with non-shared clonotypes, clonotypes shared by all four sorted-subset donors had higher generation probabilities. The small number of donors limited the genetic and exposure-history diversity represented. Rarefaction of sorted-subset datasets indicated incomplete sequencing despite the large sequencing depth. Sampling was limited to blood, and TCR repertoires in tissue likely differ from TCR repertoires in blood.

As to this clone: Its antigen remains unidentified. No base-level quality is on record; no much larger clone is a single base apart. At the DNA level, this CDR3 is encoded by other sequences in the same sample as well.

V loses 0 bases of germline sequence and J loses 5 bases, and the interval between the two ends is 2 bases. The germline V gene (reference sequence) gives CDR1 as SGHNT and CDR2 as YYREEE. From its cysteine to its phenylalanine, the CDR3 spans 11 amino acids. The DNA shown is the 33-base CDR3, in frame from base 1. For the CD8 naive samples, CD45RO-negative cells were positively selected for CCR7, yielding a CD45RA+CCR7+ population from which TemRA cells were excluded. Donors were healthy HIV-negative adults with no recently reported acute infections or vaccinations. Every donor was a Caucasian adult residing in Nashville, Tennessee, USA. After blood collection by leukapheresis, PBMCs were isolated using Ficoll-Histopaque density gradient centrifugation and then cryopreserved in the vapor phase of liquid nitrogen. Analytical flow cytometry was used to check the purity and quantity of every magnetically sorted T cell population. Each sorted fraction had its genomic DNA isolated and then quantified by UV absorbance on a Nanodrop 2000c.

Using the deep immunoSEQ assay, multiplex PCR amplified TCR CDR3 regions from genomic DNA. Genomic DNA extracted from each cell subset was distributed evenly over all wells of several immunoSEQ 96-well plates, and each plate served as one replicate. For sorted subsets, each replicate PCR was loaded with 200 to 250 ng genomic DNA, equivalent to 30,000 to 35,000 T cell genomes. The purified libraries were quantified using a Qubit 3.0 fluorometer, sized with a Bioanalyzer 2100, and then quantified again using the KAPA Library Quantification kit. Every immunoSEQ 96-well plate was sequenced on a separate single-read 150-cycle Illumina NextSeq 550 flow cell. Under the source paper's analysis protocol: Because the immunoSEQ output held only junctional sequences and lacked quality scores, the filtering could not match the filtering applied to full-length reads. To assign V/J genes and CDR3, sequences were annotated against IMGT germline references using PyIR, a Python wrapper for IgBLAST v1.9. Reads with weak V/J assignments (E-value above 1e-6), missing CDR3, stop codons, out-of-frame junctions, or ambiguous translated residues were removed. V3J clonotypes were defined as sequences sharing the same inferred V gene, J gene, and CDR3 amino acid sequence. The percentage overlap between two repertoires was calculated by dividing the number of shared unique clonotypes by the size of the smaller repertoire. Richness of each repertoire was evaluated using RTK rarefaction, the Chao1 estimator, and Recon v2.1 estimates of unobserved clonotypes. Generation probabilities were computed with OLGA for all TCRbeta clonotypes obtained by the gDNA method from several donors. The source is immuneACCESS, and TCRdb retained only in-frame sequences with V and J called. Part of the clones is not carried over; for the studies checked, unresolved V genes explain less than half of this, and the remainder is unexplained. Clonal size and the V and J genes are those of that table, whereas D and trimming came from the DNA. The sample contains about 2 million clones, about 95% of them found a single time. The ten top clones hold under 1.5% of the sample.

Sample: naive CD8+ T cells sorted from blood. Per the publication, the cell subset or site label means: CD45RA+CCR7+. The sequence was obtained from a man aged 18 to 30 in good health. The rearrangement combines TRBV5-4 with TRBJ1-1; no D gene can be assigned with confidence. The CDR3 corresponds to CASSLGTEAFF. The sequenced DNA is TGTGCCAGCAGCTTGGGGACTGAAGCTTTCTTT. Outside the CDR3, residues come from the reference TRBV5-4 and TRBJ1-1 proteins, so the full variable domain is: ETGVTQSPTHLIKTRGQQVTLRCSSQSGHNTVSWYQQALGQGPQFIFQYYREEENGRGNFPPRFSGLQFPNYSSELNVNALELDDSALYLCASSLGTEAFFGQGTRLTVV.